This T cell receptor (beta chain) emerged from a study of blood T cell repertoires in COVID-19. The CDR3 sequence is 12 residues long. V gave up 5 bases and J gave up 6 bases; unmatched junction bases: 3. Germline V gene data show CDR1 as MDHEN and CDR2 as SYDVKM. Assay: immunoSEQ multiplex PCR; the TCRdb copy retains only in-frame clones and omits some. The table lists some 400,000 clones, around 91% of them singletons. The source is a man aged 25-45 years who had recovered from COVID-19. The chain couples TRBV28 to TRBJ1-2, with TRBD1 matching 7 bases. The source material was PBMCs or T cells enriched from blood (not recorded which). The CDR3 DNA follows: TGTGCCAGCAGTACCACAGGGGATGGCTACACCTTC. It encodes CASSTTGDGYTF.